This T cell receptor beta chain was recovered during a study of regulatory T cells in long-lasting Graves disease. Study context: Graves' patients, diagnosed recently, had received antithyroid drugs under 3 months.

Germline CDR1 MNHEY, CDR2 SMNVEV (reference sequence). V was clipped by 8 bases and J by 3 bases, with 18 bases between them. This CDR3 has 15 amino acids. Time point described: newly diagnosed GD, antithyroid drugs for less than 3 months. Extracted RNA from PBMCs served as the source of the TCR library. With EDTA tubes as the receptacles, nine milliliters of peripheral blood were drawn. Arm-PCR with iRepertoire HTBI primers amplified the CDR3 regions for these TCR beta libraries. TCRdb used MiXCR to reprocess the multiplex PCR reads, holding one entry per CDR3 protein. The profile shows hundreds of thousands of distinct CDR3 sequences, approximately 16% of them singletons. A further study also used this sample, focusing on T cells in Graves' hyperthyroidism and ophthalmopathy. That report notes: HTBI primers were employed in a first-round RT-PCR of the TCR CDR3. Stable hyperthyroidism was separated from ophthalmopathy by a model based on 13 V-J features.

This chain uses TRBV27 with TRBJ2-3, with a possible D match to TRBD2 (6 bases). This TCR came from a woman between 25 and 40 years old with Graves disease. Source: peripheral blood mononuclear cells (PBMCs), taken at new diagnosis, from a patient treated with antithyroid drugs. The CDR3 region is CASHHGTLRTDTQYF. The CDR3 DNA is TGTGCCAGCCACCACGGGACTTTGCGGACAGATACGCAGTATTTT.